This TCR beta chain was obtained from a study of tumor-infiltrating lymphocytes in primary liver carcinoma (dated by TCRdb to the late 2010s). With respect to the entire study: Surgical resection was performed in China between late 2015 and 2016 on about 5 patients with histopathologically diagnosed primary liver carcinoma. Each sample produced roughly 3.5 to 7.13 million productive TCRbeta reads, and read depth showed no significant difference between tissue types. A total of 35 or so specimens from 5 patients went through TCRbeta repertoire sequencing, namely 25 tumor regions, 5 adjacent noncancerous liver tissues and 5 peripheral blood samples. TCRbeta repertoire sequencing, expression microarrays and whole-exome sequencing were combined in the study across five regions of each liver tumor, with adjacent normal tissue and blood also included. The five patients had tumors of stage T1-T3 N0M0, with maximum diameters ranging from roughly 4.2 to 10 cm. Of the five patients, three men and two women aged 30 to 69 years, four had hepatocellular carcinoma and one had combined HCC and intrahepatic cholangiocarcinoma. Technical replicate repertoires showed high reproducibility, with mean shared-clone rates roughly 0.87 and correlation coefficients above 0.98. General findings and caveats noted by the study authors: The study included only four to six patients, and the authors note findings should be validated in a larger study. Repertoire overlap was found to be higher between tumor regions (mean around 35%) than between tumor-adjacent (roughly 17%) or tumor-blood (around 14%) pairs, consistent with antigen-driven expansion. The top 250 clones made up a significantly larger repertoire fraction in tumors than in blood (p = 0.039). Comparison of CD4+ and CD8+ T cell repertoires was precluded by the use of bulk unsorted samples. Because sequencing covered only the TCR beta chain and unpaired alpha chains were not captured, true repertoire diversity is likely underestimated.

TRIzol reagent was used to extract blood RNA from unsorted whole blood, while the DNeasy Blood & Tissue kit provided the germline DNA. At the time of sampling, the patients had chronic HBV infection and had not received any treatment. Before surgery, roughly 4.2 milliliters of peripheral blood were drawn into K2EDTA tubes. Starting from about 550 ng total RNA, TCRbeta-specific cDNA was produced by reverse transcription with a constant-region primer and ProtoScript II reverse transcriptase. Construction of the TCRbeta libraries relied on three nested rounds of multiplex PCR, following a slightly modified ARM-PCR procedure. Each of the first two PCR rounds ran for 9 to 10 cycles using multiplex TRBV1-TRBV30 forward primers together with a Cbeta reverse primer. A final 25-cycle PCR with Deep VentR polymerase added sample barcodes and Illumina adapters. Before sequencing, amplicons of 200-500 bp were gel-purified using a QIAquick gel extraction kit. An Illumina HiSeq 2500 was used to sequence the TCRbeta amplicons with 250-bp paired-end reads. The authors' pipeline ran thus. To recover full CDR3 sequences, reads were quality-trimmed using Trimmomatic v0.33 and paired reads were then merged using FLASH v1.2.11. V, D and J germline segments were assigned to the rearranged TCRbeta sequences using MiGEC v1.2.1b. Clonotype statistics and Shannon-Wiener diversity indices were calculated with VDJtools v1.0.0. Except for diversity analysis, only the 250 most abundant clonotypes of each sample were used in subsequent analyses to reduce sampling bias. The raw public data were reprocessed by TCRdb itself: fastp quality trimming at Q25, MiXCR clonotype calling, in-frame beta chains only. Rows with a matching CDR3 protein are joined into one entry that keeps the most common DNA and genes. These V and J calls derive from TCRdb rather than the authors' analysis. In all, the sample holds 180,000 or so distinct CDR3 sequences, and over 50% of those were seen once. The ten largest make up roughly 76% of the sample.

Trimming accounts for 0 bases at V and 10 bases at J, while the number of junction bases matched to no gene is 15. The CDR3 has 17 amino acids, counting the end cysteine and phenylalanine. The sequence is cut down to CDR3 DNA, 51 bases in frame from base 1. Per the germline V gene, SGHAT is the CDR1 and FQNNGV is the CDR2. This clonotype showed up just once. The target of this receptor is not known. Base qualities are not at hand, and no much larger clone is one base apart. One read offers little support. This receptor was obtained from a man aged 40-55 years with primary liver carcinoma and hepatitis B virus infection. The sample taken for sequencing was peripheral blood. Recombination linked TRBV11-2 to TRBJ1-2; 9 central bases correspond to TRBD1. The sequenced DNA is TGTGCCAGCAGCTTAGATCTCCGGGACAGGGAGAACTTTGACTACACCTTC. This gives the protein CASSLDLRDRENFDYTF.